The next 23 T cell receptor beta chains were all read from a single sample in a study of T cell repertoires in cytomegalovirus infection. Their antigen targets remain unknown. TCRdb itself ran the reads through MiXCR, one entry per CDR3 protein. Of around 500,000 distinct CDR3 sequences in the sample, about 42% were seen once. This sample comprised cultured PBMCs, obtained from culture after CMV antigen stimulation. The receptors come from a human donor in good health (CMV status not recorded). Some clones in this sample may be carry-over from other donors' samples.

The V and J genes are TRBV12-3 or TRBV12-4 and TRBJ1-2; D possibly corresponds to TRBD1 (6 bases). Trimming took 7 bases from V and 4 from J, leaving 16 bases between them. The CDR3 loop spans 14 amino acids. The CDR3 region has the DNA TGTGCCAGCACCATGGGGGCATGGCCCTATGGCTACACCTTC. Its translation is CASTMGAWPYGYTF.

The V gene is TRBV7-3, the J gene TRBJ2-3, with TRBD2 matching over 14 bases. The CDR3 runs 16 residues. With V trimmed by 5 bases and J by 3 bases, 4 bases remained unmatched. CDR1 is SGHTA and CDR2 is FQGTGA in the germline V gene. In nucleotides, the CDR3 is TGTGCCAGCAGCACCGGGACTAGCGGGAGAACAGATACGCAGTATTTT. It encodes CASSTGTSGRTDTQYF.

This clonotype was counted a few times. The chain uses TRBV11-2 and TRBJ2-1, with D unresolved. Trimming took off 5 bases at V and 15 bases at J, with 23 bases between the two ends. The CDR3 contains 14 residues. CDR1 and CDR2 (germline): SGHAT, FQNNGV. CDR3 sequence (DNA): TGTGCCAGCAGCCTTTTTCCGGACCCAAGGCTACCGTTCTTC. Its translation: CASSLFPDPRLPFF.

The genes are TRBV7-8 and TRBJ2-2; TRBD2 is a possible D gene (6 bases). V gave up 5 bases and J gave up 5 bases, with 9 bases separating them. CDR1 SGHVS and CDR2 FQNEAQ come from the germline V gene. This CDR3 comprises 13 residues. CDR3 DNA: TGTGCCAGCAGCCCTCTAGCGACCGGGGAGCTGTTTTTT. Protein: CASSPLATGELFF.

This clonotype was observed a few times. The V and J genes are TRBV11-1 and TRBJ2-1; tentatively, D is TRBD1 (6 bases). Germline V gives CDR1 SGHAT, CDR2 FQDESV (reference sequence). The V end was cut by 5 bases, the J end by 6 bases, with 11 bases between. The CDR3 has 13 residues. CDR3 loop: CASSIGQSNEQFF. The CDR3 nucleotides read TGTGCCAGCAGCATCGGACAGAGCAATGAGCAGTTCTTC.

This clonotype appeared a few times. The chain carries TRBV7-2 and TRBJ2-1, with 8 bases that match TRBD2. The CDR3 is 13 amino acids. V trimming: 2 bases; J trimming: 9 bases; junction bases outside the gene matches: 3. Per the germline V gene, CDR1 is SGHTA and CDR2 is FQGNSA. The CDR3 loop reads CASSLFREGEQFF. The CDR3 DNA sequence: TGTGCCAGCAGCTTATTCCGGGAGGGTGAGCAGTTCTTC. The full variable domain, its missing parts supplied by reference TRBV7-2 and TRBJ2-1, is GAGVSQSPSNKVTEKGKDVELRCDPISGHTALYWYRQSLGQGLEFLIYFQGNSAPDKSGLPSDRFSAERTGGSVSTLTIQRTQQEDSAVYLCASSLFREGEQFFGPGTRLTVL.

This clonotype was seen only a few times. The V call is TRBV7-8, the J call TRBJ2-7; 8 nucleotides agree with TRBD1. The CDR3 totals 14 residues. With 5 bases clipped from V and 2 bases from J, the junction kept 5 bases outside the gene matches. Per germline, CDR1 SGHVS and CDR2 FQNEAQ. The CDR3 loop is CASSTTTGAYEQYF. CDR3 DNA: TGTGCCAGCAGCACAACGACAGGGGCCTACGAGCAGTACTTC.

This clonotype was counted between two and nine times. V is TRBV7-6 and J is TRBJ2-7; unclear D gene. Germline V gene data show CDR1 as SGHVS and CDR2 as FNYEAQ. V was clipped by 5 bases and J by 0 bases, with 14 bases between them. The CDR3 runs 15 residues. The CDR3 nucleotides read TGTGCCAGCAGCCCAGCCGCTTCTAACTCCTACGAGCAGTACTTC. Protein: CASSPAASNSYEQYF.

This sequence joins TRBV19 and TRBJ2-1; TRBD1 aligns across 8 bases. In germline, CDR1 is LNHDA, CDR2 SQIVND (reference sequence). The trim removed 5 bases at V and 7 bases at J, leaving 7 bases unmatched. The CDR3 covers 14 residues. The CDR3 nucleotides are TGTGCCAGTAGTCCACGGGACAGGTTGAATGAGCAGTTCTTC. This sequence encodes CASSPRDRLNEQFF. Looking up the rest from reference TRBV19 and TRBJ2-1 gives the full variable domain: DGGITQSPKYLFRKEGQNVTLSCEQNLNHDAMYWYRQDPGQGLRLIYYSQIVNDFQKGDIAEGYSVSREKKESFPLTVTSAQKNPTAFYLCASSPRDRLNEQFFGPGTRLTVL.

A few counts support this clonotype. The chain joins TRBV4-1 to TRBJ2-4; D is perhaps TRBD1 (6 bases). The CDR3 sequence is 11 residues long. Trimming took 2 bases from V and 10 from J, leaving 6 bases between them. Germline V gene data show CDR1 as MGHRA and CDR2 as YSYEKL. Here the CDR3 DNA reads TGCGCCAGCAGCCAACAGGGGATTCAGTACTTC. This codes for CASSQQGIQYF.

This clonotype turned up a few times. V usage is TRBV19 and J usage is TRBJ2-1; perhaps TRBD2 as D (6 bases). CDR1 and CDR2 from the germline V gene are LNHDA and SQIVND (reference sequence). The CDR3 consists of 16 residues. V was clipped by 1 base and J by 7 bases, with 17 bases between them. The CDR3 bases are TGTGCCAGTAGTATAGTGGGGGGACGCGGGCGAAATGAGCAGTTCTTC. It translates to CASSIVGGRGRNEQFF.

This chain uses TRBV12-3 or TRBV12-4 with TRBJ2-1; D remains unclear. This CDR3 is built from 12 residues. V was clipped by 6 bases and J by 8 bases, with 11 bases between them. The CDR3 reads CASSYQKDEQFF. The CDR3 DNA reads as TGTGCCAGCAGCTATCAGAAGGATGAGCAGTTCTTC.

This clonotype has just a few counts. This chain links TRBV29-1 with TRBJ2-2; TRBD1 might be the D (6 bases). V was shortened by 7 bases and J by 4 bases, with 13 bases between the two germline ends. Looked up from germline, CDR1 is SQVTM and CDR2 is ANQGSEA. The length of the CDR3 is 13 residues. The CDR3 loop reads CSADSSGTGELFF. The CDR3 DNA reads as TGCAGCGCGGACAGTTCGGGCACCGGGGAGCTGTTTTTT.

This clonotype was detected only a few times. J is TRBJ2-3 and V is TRBV6-5; TRBD2 is a possible D gene (5 bases). CDR1 and CDR2 from the germline V gene are MNHEY and SVGAGI. V lost 5 bases and J lost 0, with 12 bases in between. This CDR3 is 15 amino acids long. CDR3 DNA: TGTGCCAGCAGTGCGGACTGGGAAAGCACAGATACGCAGTATTTT. Encoded protein: CASSADWESTDTQYF.

The chain has TRBV6-1 and TRBJ2-3; possibly TRBD2 for D (7 bases). V lost 1 base to trimming and J lost 4 bases, with 18 bases between them. Germline CDR1 is MNHNS and CDR2 is SASEGT. The CDR3 length is 17 residues. The CDR3 bases are TGTGCCAGCAGTGAAGGTTGGTGGGGGGGCCGGCCAGATACGCAGTATTTT. Translating gives CASSEGWWGGRPDTQYF.

The CDR3 loop is CASSERQALAKNIQYF. CDR3 sequence (DNA): TGTGCCAGCAGTGAAAGACAGGCTCTAGCCAAAAACATTCAGTACTTC. V gene TRBV2 combines with J gene TRBJ2-4, with a possible D match to TRBD1 (6 bases). The CDR3 has 16 amino acids. Trimming stripped 2 bases from V and 0 bases from J, with 11 bases between. The V gene's germline CDR1 is SNHLY and CDR2 FYNNEI.

The chain links TRBV6-1 to TRBJ2-1; no clear D. Germline values: CDR1 MNHNS, CDR2 SASEGT. The V end was cut by 1 base, the J end by 0 bases, with 7 bases between. The CDR3 is 15 residues long. The CDR3 sequence: CASSEVSSSYNEQFF. The CDR3 bases are TGTGCCAGCAGTGAAGTAAGTAGCTCCTACAATGAGCAGTTCTTC.

The chain links TRBV6-5 to TRBJ2-5, with D possibly being TRBD1 (5 bases). Germline lookup yields CDR1 MNHEY and CDR2 SVGAGI. The V end lost 4 bases, the J end lost 5 bases, and 11 bases lay between the germline ends. The CDR3 contains 13 residues. The chain's CDR3 is CASSSARAETQYF. The CDR3 bases are TGTGCCAGCAGTTCGGCCAGGGCCGAGACCCAGTACTTC.

Comment on this clonotype: Its ends do not fully match the called genes, so a read error is possible. This chain joins TRBV7-2 and TRBJ1-5; D not certain. CDR1 and CDR2 from the germline V gene are SGHTA and FQGNSA. CDR3 size: 12 residues. CDR3 in DNA: TGTGCCAGCAGCTTCATGTATCATCCCCAGCATTTT. Translation: CASSFMYHPQHF.

This sequence joins TRBV6-6 and TRBJ2-3; no clear D gene. The CDR3 runs to 14 residues. The ends were cut back, 2 bases at V and 2 bases at J, with 8 bases in the middle. The germline gives CDR1 MNHNY, CDR2 SVGAGI (reference sequence). CDR3 residues: CASSYAEVTDTQYF. The CDR3 region has the DNA TGTGCCAGCAGTTACGCTGAGGTCACAGATACGCAGTATTTT.

This chain connects TRBV19 to TRBJ2-1; D might be TRBD2 (6 bases). The CDR3 runs 14 residues. Trimming removed 10 bases at V and 2 bases at J, with 15 bases between. The germline V gene encodes CDR1 LNHDA and CDR2 SQIVND (reference sequence). In nucleotides, the CDR3 is TGTGCCACCCAGAGGACTATTGCCTACAATGAGCAGTTCTTC. This sequence encodes CATQRTIAYNEQFF.

This chain joins TRBV5-1 and TRBJ2-1, with 7 bases aligning to TRBD1. Germline V gives CDR1 SGHRS, CDR2 YFSETQ. The CDR3 spans 14 residues. The trim removed 1 base at V and 5 bases at J, leaving 3 bases unmatched. The CDR3, as DNA: TGCGCCAGCAGCTTGAGGGACAGAAACAATGAGCAGTTCTTC. As protein: CASSLRDRNNEQFF.

The chain combines TRBV29-1 with TRBJ2-5, with a tentative D call TRBD2 (6 bases). Germline lookup yields CDR1 SQVTM and CDR2 ANQGSEA. V shed 7 bases and J shed 5 bases, with 14 bases lying between them. This CDR3 is built from 12 residues. The CDR3 here is CSGAGNWETQYF. CDR3 in DNA: TGCAGCGGTGCGGGAAATTGGGAGACCCAGTACTTC. The whole variable domain, filled in from reference TRBV29-1 and TRBJ2-5, reads SAVISQKPSRDICQRGTSLTIQCQVDSQVTMMFWYRQQPGQSLTLIATANQGSEATYESGFVIDKFPISRPNLTFSTLTVSNMSPEDSSIYLCSGAGNWETQYFGPGTRLLVL.